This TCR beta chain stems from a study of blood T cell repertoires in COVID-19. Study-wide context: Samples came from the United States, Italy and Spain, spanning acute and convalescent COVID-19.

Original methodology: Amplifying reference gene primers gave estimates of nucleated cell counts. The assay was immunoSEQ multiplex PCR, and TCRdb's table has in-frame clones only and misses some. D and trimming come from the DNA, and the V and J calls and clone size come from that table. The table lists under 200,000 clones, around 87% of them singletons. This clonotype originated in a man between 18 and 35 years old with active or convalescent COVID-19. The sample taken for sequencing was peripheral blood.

The CDR3 coding sequence is TGTGCCAGTAGTATGGCCGCTAGCTACAATGAGCAGTTCTTC. Translated: CASSMAASYNEQFF. The V gene is TRBV19, the J gene TRBJ2-1, with D uncertain. CDR3 length equals 14 residues. The germline V gene has CDR1 LNHDA and CDR2 SQIVND (reference sequence). Trimming cost V 3 bases and J 3 bases, with 9 bases left between them.